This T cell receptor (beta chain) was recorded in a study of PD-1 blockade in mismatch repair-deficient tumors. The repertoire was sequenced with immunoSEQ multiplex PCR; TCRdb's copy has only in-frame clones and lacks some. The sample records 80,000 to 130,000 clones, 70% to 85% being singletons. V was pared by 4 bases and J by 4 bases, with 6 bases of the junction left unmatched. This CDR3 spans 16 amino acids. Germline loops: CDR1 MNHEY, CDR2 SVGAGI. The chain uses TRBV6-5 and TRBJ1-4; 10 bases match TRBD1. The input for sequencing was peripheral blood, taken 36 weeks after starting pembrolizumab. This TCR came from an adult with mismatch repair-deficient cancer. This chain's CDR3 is CASSLTGGGLNEKLFF. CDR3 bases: TGTGCCAGCAGTTTGACAGGGGGCGGACTTAATGAAAAACTGTTTTTT.